These 18 T cell receptor beta chains were sequenced from one sample in a study of Ad26.COV2.S vaccination and SARS-CoV-2 variants. Repertoires were generated with immunoSEQ multiplex PCR, while TCRdb's copy carries only in-frame clones and drops some. The sample yields 300,000 to 350,000 clones, 86% seen once. Treatment described: about 20 received Ad26.COV2.S at low or high dose, single or two shots; roughly 5 received placebo; per-sample allocation not given. Samples came from day 63 after the first vaccine or placebo injection. The specimen was peripheral blood, collected in a trial of Ad26.COV2.S vaccine versus placebo. The receptors come from a person aged 18-65 years who received the Ad26.COV2.S COVID-19 vaccine or a placebo.

This chain connects TRBV7-2 to TRBJ2-5; D may be TRBD2 (5 bases). The CDR3 runs to 14 residues. Trimming took off 1 base at V and 5 bases at J, with 11 bases between the two ends. Germline CDR1 SGHTA, CDR2 FQGNSA. The CDR3 DNA reads as TGTGCCAGCAGCTTAGGAGGGTTCTACGAGACCCAGTACTTC. Protein product: CASSLGGFYETQYF.

The V gene is TRBV29-1, the J gene TRBJ1-1, with D maybe TRBD1 (6 bases). The CDR3 length is 12 residues. V was pared by 2 bases and J by 6 bases, with 10 bases between. CDR1 and CDR2 (germline): SQVTM, ANQGSEA. CDR3 region: CSVERGGAEAFF. The CDR3 DNA reads as TGCAGCGTTGAAAGGGGGGGAGCTGAAGCTTTCTTT.

This clone was observed a handful of times. The chain uses TRBV9 and TRBJ1-5; D is undetermined. V shed 2 bases and J shed 4 bases, with 7 bases lying between them. The germline V gene encodes CDR1 SGDLS and CDR2 YYNGEE. The CDR3 runs 13 residues. Here the CDR3 reads CASSVDLNQPQHF. In nucleotides, the CDR3 is TGTGCCAGCAGCGTCGACCTTAATCAGCCCCAGCATTTT. Based on the CDR3 plus reference TRBV9 and TRBJ1-5, the full variable domain is DSGVTQTPKHLITATGQRVTLRCSPRSGDLSVYWYQQSLDQGLQFLIQYYNGEERAKGNILERFSAQQFPDLHSELNLSSLELGDSALYFCASSVDLNQPQHFGDGTRLSIL.

The chain is built from TRBV12-3 or TRBV12-4 and TRBJ2-5; D is undetermined. The CDR3 extends over 13 amino acids. The V gene lost 3 bases and the J gene lost 5 bases, with 10 bases spanning the gap. CDR3 sequence (DNA): TGTGCCAGCAGTTTGATGTTTGGGGAGACCCAGTACTTC. Translating it yields CASSLMFGETQYF.

This sequence joins TRBV5-1 and TRBJ2-2; D gene ambiguous. V shed 3 bases and J shed 8 bases, with 17 bases lying between them. The CDR3 is made up of 15 amino acids. Germline V gives CDR1 SGHRS, CDR2 YFSETQ. The CDR3 DNA sequence: TGCGCCAGCAGCTCGACCCCTCGAACTGCGGGGGAGCTGTTTTTT. Translating it yields CASSSTPRTAGELFF.

This chain links TRBV4-1 with TRBJ1-5, with TRBD1 matching over 9 bases. This CDR3 contains 19 residues. V lost 0 bases, J lost 3 bases, and 12 bases stayed unmatched. The germline gives CDR1 MGHRA, CDR2 YSYEKL. CDR3 region: CASSQDPQGTGSYNQPQHF. For the CDR3, the DNA is TGCGCCAGCAGCCAAGATCCCCAAGGGACAGGGAGTTACAATCAGCCCCAGCATTTT.

The chain recombines TRBV28 with TRBJ1-1; no definite D call. The length of the CDR3 is 15 residues. From germline, CDR1 is MDHEN and CDR2 SYDVKM. Trimming took off 2 bases at V and 5 bases at J, with 15 bases between the two ends. For the CDR3, the DNA is TGTGCCAGCAGTTTAAGACCGGGATTGCGGACTGAAGCTTTCTTT. Encoded protein: CASSLRPGLRTEAFF.

The V gene is TRBV2, the J gene TRBJ2-2; 8 bases fit TRBD1. This CDR3 region has 14 residues. The V gene end was trimmed by 6 bases and the J gene end by 3 bases; junction bases not matched to a gene: 3. In germline, CDR1 is SNHLY, CDR2 FYNNEI. This chain's CDR3 is CASSHRGDTGELFF. Here the CDR3 DNA reads TGTGCCAGCAGCCACAGGGGGGACACCGGGGAGCTGTTTTTT. The complete variable domain, with remaining parts taken from reference TRBV2 and TRBJ2-2, reads EPEVTQTPSHQVTQMGQEVILRCVPISNHLYFYWYRQILGQKVEFLVSFYNNEISEKSEIFDDQFSVERPDGSNFTLKIRSTKLEDSAMYFCASSHRGDTGELFFGEGSRLTVL.

This clone was found a few times. This chain joins TRBV6-5 and TRBJ2-2; D possibly corresponds to TRBD2 (6 bases). CDR3 length: 15 residues. Germline-derived CDR1 and CDR2 are MNHEY and SVGAGI. Between the trimmed V and J ends, which lost 1 base and 0 bases, there was a span of 6 bases. The CDR3 protein is CASSYLAANTGELFF. The CDR3 DNA follows: TGTGCCAGCAGTTACTTAGCGGCGAACACCGGGGAGCTGTTTTTT.

This chain joins TRBV30 and TRBJ2-7; 11 nucleotides match TRBD2. The CDR3 has 15 amino acids. The J segment lost 9 bases and the V segment lost 5 bases, leaving 15 bases of the junction unmatched. Germline lookup yields CDR1 GTSNPN and CDR2 SVGIG (reference sequence). For the CDR3, the DNA is TGTGCCTGGGGACACGGCACTAGCGGGAGTTCGGGGCAGTACTTC. The encoded protein is CAWGHGTSGSSGQYF.

A few counts support this clone. This sequence joins TRBV2 and TRBJ1-2; 7 positions match TRBD1. In germline, CDR1 is SNHLY, CDR2 FYNNEI. CDR3 size: 16 residues. V trimming: 5 bases; J trimming: 2 bases; junction bases outside the gene matches: 11. DNA for the CDR3: TGTGCCAGCAGTTTCAAGGGGGCAGGGGGGAACTATGGCTACACCTTC. Translated, it gives CASSFKGAGGNYGYTF.

J is TRBJ2-3 and V is TRBV3-1 (or the pseudogene TRBV3-2), with 13 bases fitting TRBD2. After removal of 1 base from V and 6 bases from J, the junction contained 7 bases not matched to a gene. Per germline, CDR1 LGHDT and CDR2 YNNKEL (reference sequence). This CDR3 contains 17 residues. The CDR3 DNA reads TGTGCCAGCAGCCAAGTGGGACTAGCGGGGAGGGCGGATACGCAGTATTTT. This sequence encodes CASSQVGLAGRADTQYF.

This clone was counted between two and nine times. V usage is TRBV5-1 and J usage is TRBJ1-6; TRBD1 might be the D (6 bases). The V gene's germline CDR1 is SGHRS and CDR2 YFSETQ. Trimming pared 1 base from V and 7 bases from J, leaving 15 bases between. This CDR3 is 16 amino acids long. Here the CDR3 DNA reads TGCGCCAGCAGCTTGTTTGGGGACAAAGGAAATTCACCCCTCCACTTT. As protein: CASSLFGDKGNSPLHF. Full variable domain (missing parts from reference TRBV5-1 and TRBJ1-6): KAGVTQTPRYLIKTRGQQVTLSCSPISGHRSVSWYQQTPGQGLQFLFEYFSETQRNKGNFPGRFSGRQFSNSRSEMNVSTLELGDSALYLCASSLFGDKGNSPLHFGNGTRLTVT.

The chain couples TRBV9 to TRBJ1-2; tentatively, D is TRBD1 (5 bases). Germline CDR1 is SGDLS and CDR2 is YYNGEE. V lost 0 bases and J lost 6, with 15 bases in between. The CDR3 extends over 15 amino acids. This chain's CDR3 is CASSVGGYRWDGYTF. CDR3 DNA sequence: TGTGCCAGCAGCGTAGGGGGGTATCGGTGGGATGGCTACACCTTC.

The genes are TRBV18 and TRBJ2-7; the match to TRBD1 covers 7 bases. This CDR3 is 15 amino acids long. Germline CDR1 and CDR2: KGHSH and LQKENI. Trimming cost V 6 bases and J 7 bases; bases outside gene matches: 15. The CDR3 bases are TGTGCCAGCTCTCAAGGGGGACAGTTGGCTACGGAGCAGTACTTC. This codes for CASSQGGQLATEQYF.

The rearrangement joins TRBV6-4 to TRBJ1-3; D is unclear. CDR1 is MRHNA, CDR2 SNTAGT, per germline. Trimming removed 4 bases at V and 0 bases at J, with 19 bases between. This CDR3 region has 18 residues. The CDR3 protein is CASSALRPPDCSGNTIYF. The CDR3 DNA sequence: TGTGCCAGCAGTGCCCTCCGACCCCCAGATTGCTCTGGAAACACCATATATTTT.

This chain uses TRBV4-3 with TRBJ1-4; TRBD1 is a possible D gene (5 bases). V was pared by 1 base and J by 8 bases, with 8 bases between. The CDR3 is 13 amino acids. Germline loops: CDR1 LGHNA, CDR2 YSLEER. The CDR3, as DNA: TGCGCCAGCAGCCAAGGACAGTTCGAAAAACTGTTTTTT. Encoded protein: CASSQGQFEKLFF.

A remark on this clone: Other DNA sequences in this sample translate to the same CDR3. This chain joins TRBV9 and TRBJ1-1, with D unclear. CDR1 and CDR2 (germline): SGDLS, YYNGEE. The CDR3 runs 13 residues. Trimming stripped 1 base from V and 0 bases from J, with 4 bases between. In DNA form, the CDR3 reads TGTGCCAGCAGCGTATATCTGAACACTGAAGCTTTCTTT. The encoded protein is CASSVYLNTEAFF.